The 20 T cell receptor beta chains below all came from one sample that was sequenced in a study of T-cell memory formation after mild COVID-19. TCRdb recomputed calls from the 5' RACE reads with MiXCR, one row per CDR3 protein. The data contain 250,000 to 350,000 distinct CDR3 sequences, approximately 19% of them singletons. Material for sequencing was PBMCs or a T cell subset sorted from them (not recorded which). These receptors were taken from a young man who had mild COVID-19 (a few samples of this study predate the infection). Cell type and time point are not known.

This clonotype appeared a few times. This chain connects TRBV13 to TRBJ2-1, with a tentative D call TRBD2 (5 bases). V lost 0 bases and J lost 13, with 13 bases in between. This CDR3 has 13 amino acids. Germline lookup yields CDR1 PRHDT and CDR2 FYEKMQ (reference sequence). The CDR3, as DNA: TGTGCCAGCAGCTTAGGACTCCGGGATGTTCAGTTCTTC. Protein sequence: CASSLGLRDVQFF.

This clonotype has at least ten counts. The chain links TRBV7-2 to TRBJ2-1, with D perhaps TRBD1 or TRBD2 (5 bases each). The CDR3 sequence is 16 residues long. Germline CDR1 reads SGHTA; CDR2 reads FQGNSA. Trimming removed 0 bases at V and 0 bases at J, with 9 bases between. The CDR3 DNA follows: TGTGCCAGCAGCTTAGCGGGACGGGACTCCTACAATGAGCAGTTCTTC. This gives the protein CASSLAGRDSYNEQFF. Complete variable domain (other parts from reference TRBV7-2 and TRBJ2-1): GAGVSQSPSNKVTEKGKDVELRCDPISGHTALYWYRQSLGQGLEFLIYFQGNSAPDKSGLPSDRFSAERTGGSVSTLTIQRTQQEDSAVYLCASSLAGRDSYNEQFFGPGTRLTVL.

The chain is built from TRBV20-1 and TRBJ2-1, with D unclear. The germline V gene has CDR1 DFQATT and CDR2 SNEGSKA (reference sequence). V gave up 1 base and J gave up 0 bases, with 7 bases separating them. CDR3 size: 14 residues. Written as DNA, the CDR3 is TGCAGTGCTAGAGGACTTATCTCCTACAATGAGCAGTTCTTC. Protein sequence: CSARGLISYNEQFF.

V gene TRBV6-2 or TRBV6-3 combines with J gene TRBJ2-1; weak D call: TRBD2 (5 bases). This CDR3 has 13 amino acids. In germline, CDR1 is MNHEY, CDR2 SVGEGT. V was pared by 4 bases and J by 3 bases, with 7 bases between. CDR3 DNA sequence: TGTGCCAGCAGTTGGACTTACTACAATGAGCAGTTCTTC. Residues: CASSWTYYNEQFF.

This clonotype was counted a few times. The chain has TRBV5-1 and TRBJ2-1; unclear D gene. The V end was cut by 2 bases, the J end by 8 bases, with 8 bases between. Germline CDR1 is SGHRS and CDR2 is YFSETQ. The CDR3 contains 12 residues. CDR3 DNA: TGCGCCAGCAGCTTCCTCGGCGATGAGCAGTTCTTC. This sequence encodes CASSFLGDEQFF.

This clonotype came up a few times. A junction boundary mismatches the germline segment, possibly from a read error. This chain connects TRBV5-1 to TRBJ1-2; D gene unclear. Germline CDR1 reads SGHRS; CDR2 reads YFSETQ. CDR3 length: 13 amino acids. CDR3 sequence reads: CASRLVTNYGYTF. The CDR3 DNA follows: TGCGCCAGCAGATTGGTAACCAACTATGGCTACACCTTC.

This sequence joins TRBV4-1 and TRBJ2-1; 8 bases match TRBD1. The CDR3 runs 14 residues. Germline CDR1 is MGHRA and CDR2 is YSYEKL. Germline trimming cut 4 bases from V and 8 bases from J; bases unmatched to any gene: 7. This CDR3 is CASSPGGLSYEQFF. CDR3 coding DNA: TGCGCCAGCAGCCCAGGGGGCCTCTCCTATGAGCAGTTCTTC.

This clonotype has a count of ten or more. This chain connects TRBV20-1 to TRBJ1-1; 7 bases fit TRBD1. CDR1 and CDR2 (germline): DFQATT, SNEGSKA (reference sequence). Trimming cost V 2 bases and J 2 bases; bases outside gene matches: 8. The length of the CDR3 is 15 residues. The CDR3 region is CSARQGGSVNTEAFF. In DNA, the CDR3 is TGCAGTGCTAGACAAGGGGGCAGTGTAAACACTGAAGCTTTCTTT.

The CDR3 spells CASSPPGLGYGYTF. The DNA of the CDR3 is TGTGCCAGCAGCCCCCCCGGGTTGGGCTATGGCTACACCTTC. The chain links TRBV11-2 to TRBJ1-2; D uncertain. There are 14 residues in the CDR3. Germline V gene data show CDR1 as SGHAT and CDR2 as FQNNGV. Between the trimmed V and J ends, which lost 5 bases and 4 bases, there was a span of 14 bases.

The V gene is TRBV10-2, the J gene TRBJ2-7; TRBD1 aligns across 7 bases. The CDR3 is made up of 15 amino acids. V was pared by 0 bases and J by 2 bases, with 4 bases of the junction left unmatched. Germline CDR1 is WSHSY and CDR2 is SAAADI. CDR3 in amino acids: CASSESLGQPYEQYF. CDR3 nucleotides: TGCGCCAGCAGTGAGTCGTTGGGACAGCCCTACGAGCAGTACTTC.

The rearrangement uses TRBV7-9 and TRBJ2-1; either TRBD1 or TRBD2 may fit D (5 bases each). Germline V gene lookup returns CDR1 SEHNR and CDR2 FQNEAQ (reference sequence). V was clipped by 4 bases and J by 15 bases, with 16 bases between them. This CDR3 region has 12 residues. CDR3 amino acids: CASSSWSGRGFF. CDR3 DNA sequence: TGTGCCAGCAGCTCTTGGTCGGGACGGGGGTTCTTC.

V is TRBV6-1 and J is TRBJ1-1; no definite D call. V dropped 6 bases and J dropped 1 base, with 30 bases sitting between them. Germline lookup yields CDR1 MNHNS and CDR2 SASEGT. The CDR3 extends over 20 amino acids. The CDR3 protein is CASRAAYKSRAHIGNTEAFF. CDR3 DNA sequence: TGTGCCAGCAGAGCGGCCTACAAGTCCCGGGCCCACATAGGGAACACTGAAGCTTTCTTT.

This clonotype was observed a handful of times. CDR3 sequence: CASSEVRGTVNYGYTF. In nucleotides, the CDR3 is TGTGCCAGCAGTGAAGTAAGAGGAACCGTCAACTATGGCTACACCTTC. The J gene is TRBJ1-2, the V gene TRBV6-1; no reliable D call. The CDR3 runs to 16 residues. CDR1 MNHNS and CDR2 SASEGT come from the germline V gene. The V gene lost 1 base and the J gene lost 2 bases, with 14 bases spanning the gap.

This clonotype appeared a few times. V is TRBV4-1 and J is TRBJ1-1; the D is unclear. Germline V CDR1 and CDR2: MGHRA, YSYEKL. The length of the CDR3 is 13 residues. The germline V and J ends were trimmed by 3 bases and 1 base, with 6 bases remaining between them. The CDR3 DNA reads as TGCGCCAGCAGCCATGCAGCGAACACTGAAGCTTTCTTT. It specifies CASSHAANTEAFF.

The chain couples TRBV7-9 to TRBJ2-3; no reliable D call. From germline, CDR1 is SEHNR and CDR2 FQNEAQ (reference sequence). V dropped 4 bases and J dropped 0 bases, with 14 bases sitting between them. This CDR3 is 16 amino acids long. This CDR3 reads CASSSHLLASTDTQYF. The DNA of the CDR3 is TGTGCCAGCAGCTCCCACCTTCTGGCTAGCACAGATACGCAGTATTTT.

The chain carries TRBV12-3 or TRBV12-4 and TRBJ2-1; 10 positions agree with TRBD2. This CDR3 comprises 13 residues. V gave up 5 bases and J gave up 8 bases; unmatched junction bases: 3. The CDR3 nucleotides are TGTGCCAGCAGTAGACTAGCGGGTCATGAGCAGTTCTTC. Translating gives CASSRLAGHEQFF.

This clonotype has at least ten counts. J is TRBJ1-1 and V is TRBV12-3 or TRBV12-4; D possibly corresponds to TRBD1 (5 bases). The CDR3 totals 14 residues. Trimming stripped 5 bases from V and 1 base from J, with 11 bases between. The CDR3 nucleotides read TGTGCCAGCAGTGAGGGACGGTGGAACACTGAAGCTTTCTTT. The encoded protein is CASSEGRWNTEAFF.

This clonotype occurred a few times. The V and J genes are TRBV7-3 and TRBJ2-3; 7 nucleotides agree with TRBD1. This CDR3 has 14 residues. Looked up from germline, CDR1 is SGHTA and CDR2 is FQGTGA. With 8 bases clipped from V and 0 bases from J, the junction kept 5 bases outside the gene matches. The CDR3 reads CASAKGASTDTQYF. The DNA for the CDR3 is TGTGCCAGCGCGAAGGGGGCGAGCACAGATACGCAGTATTTT.

V usage is TRBV20-1 and J usage is TRBJ2-1; 10 bases align to TRBD2. Trimming took 6 bases from V and 4 from J; bases not matched to a gene: 12. CDR1 DFQATT and CDR2 SNEGSKA come from the germline V gene (reference sequence). This CDR3 is built from 16 residues. This chain's CDR3 is CSATTSGGAGYNEQFF. The CDR3 DNA reads TGCAGTGCAACAACAAGCGGGGGGGCAGGTTACAATGAGCAGTTCTTC.

The chain carries TRBV7-9 and TRBJ2-3; D unresolved. Per the germline V gene, CDR1 is SEHNR and CDR2 is FQNEAQ (reference sequence). Trimming pared 1 base from V and 1 base from J, leaving 12 bases between. This CDR3 region has 16 residues. CDR3: CASSLGPTLGTDTQYF. The CDR3 region has the DNA TGTGCCAGCAGCTTAGGGCCTACCTTAGGCACAGATACGCAGTATTTT.